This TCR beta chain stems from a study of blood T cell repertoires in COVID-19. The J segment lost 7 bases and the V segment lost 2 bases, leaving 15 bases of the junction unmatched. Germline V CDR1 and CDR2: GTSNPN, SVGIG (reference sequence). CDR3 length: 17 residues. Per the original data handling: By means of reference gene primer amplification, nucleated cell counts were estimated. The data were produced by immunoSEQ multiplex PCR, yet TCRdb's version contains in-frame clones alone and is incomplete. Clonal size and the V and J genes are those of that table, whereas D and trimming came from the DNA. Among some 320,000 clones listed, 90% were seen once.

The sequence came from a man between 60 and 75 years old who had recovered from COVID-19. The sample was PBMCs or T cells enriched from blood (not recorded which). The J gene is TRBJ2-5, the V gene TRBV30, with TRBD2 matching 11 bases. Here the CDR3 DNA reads TGTGCCTGGAGTCCCCCGACTAGCGGGGTCCCTCGGGGGACCCAGTACTTC. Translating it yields CAWSPPTSGVPRGTQYF.